This TCR beta chain was sequenced in a study of blood T cell repertoires in COVID-19. Study summary: The cDNA or gDNA used as material had been derived from T cells, B-cell-depleted T cells, or PBMCs.

The germline gives CDR1 SGHNT, CDR2 YYREEE (reference sequence). V dropped 7 bases and J dropped 5 bases, with 16 bases sitting between them. This CDR3 comprises 13 residues. In the source study's methods: Quantification of nucleated cells was approximated via reference gene primer amplification. Sequenced by immunoSEQ multiplex PCR; TCRdb stores in-frame clones only, minus some. V and J calls and clone size are copied from that table; D and trimming were computed from the DNA. The repertoire consists of under 250,000 clones, with about 83% occurring once and the leading ten covering approximately 4.9%. Everyone who took part was about 18 to 90 years old, and they came from over 20 US areas.

V and J are TRBV5-4 and TRBJ2-7; a weak D match, TRBD1 (6 bases). The clonotype originates from a woman in her fifties or sixties who had been exposed to COVID-19. Sequencing was performed on PBMCs or T cells enriched from blood (not recorded which). In DNA, the CDR3 is TGTGCCAGCGGCGTGGGGGCATTCGACGAGCAGTACTTC. Its protein is CASGVGAFDEQYF. Complete variable domain (other parts from reference TRBV5-4 and TRBJ2-7): ETGVTQSPTHLIKTRGQQVTLRCSSQSGHNTVSWYQQALGQGPQFIFQYYREEENGRGNFPPRFSGLQFPNYSSELNVNALELDDSALYLCASGVGAFDEQYFGPGTRLTVT.